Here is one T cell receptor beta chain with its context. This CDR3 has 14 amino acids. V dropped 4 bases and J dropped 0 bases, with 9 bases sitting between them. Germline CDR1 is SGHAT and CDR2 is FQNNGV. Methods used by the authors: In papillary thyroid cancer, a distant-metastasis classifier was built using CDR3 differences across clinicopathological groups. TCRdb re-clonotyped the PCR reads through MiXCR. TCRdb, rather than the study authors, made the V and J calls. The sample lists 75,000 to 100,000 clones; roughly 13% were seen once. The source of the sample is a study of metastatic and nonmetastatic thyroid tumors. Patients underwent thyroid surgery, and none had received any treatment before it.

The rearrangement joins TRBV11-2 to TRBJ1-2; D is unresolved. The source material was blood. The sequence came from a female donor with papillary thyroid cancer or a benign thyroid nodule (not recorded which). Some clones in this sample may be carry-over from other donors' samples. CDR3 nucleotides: TGTGCCAGCAGCTCTAGTCCGTCTAACTATGGCTACACCTTC. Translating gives CASSSSPSNYGYTF. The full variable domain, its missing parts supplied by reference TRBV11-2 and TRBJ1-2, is EAGVAQSPRYKIIEKRQSVAFWCNPISGHATLYWYQQILGQGPKLLIQFQNNGVVDDSQLPKDRFSAERLKGVDSTLKIQPAKLEDSAVYLCASSSSPSNYGYTFGSGTRLTVV.